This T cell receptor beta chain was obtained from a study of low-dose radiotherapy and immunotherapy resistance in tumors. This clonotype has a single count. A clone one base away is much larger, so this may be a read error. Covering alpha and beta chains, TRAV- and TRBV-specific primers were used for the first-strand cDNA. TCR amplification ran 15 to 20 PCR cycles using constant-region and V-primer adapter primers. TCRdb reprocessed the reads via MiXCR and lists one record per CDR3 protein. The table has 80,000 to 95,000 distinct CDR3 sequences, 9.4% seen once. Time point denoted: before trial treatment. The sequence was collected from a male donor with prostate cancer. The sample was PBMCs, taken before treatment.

CDR3 in DNA: TGTGCCAGCAGGCAATCCAGCGGGAGGGCCGTCAATGAGGAGTTCTTC. Translated: CASRQSSGRAVNEEFF. The chain employs TRBV28 and TRBJ2-1; TRBD2 matches at 10 bases. The germline V gene has CDR1 MDHEN and CDR2 SYDVKM. The CDR3 loop spans 16 amino acids.